A single sample gave rise to the 30 T cell receptor beta chains below, sequenced in a study of cytomegalovirus exposure and HLA in healthy donors. Primers for the PCR totalled 60 Vbeta and 13 Jbeta. Sequencing was performed with immunoSEQ multiplex PCR; in TCRdb, only in-frame clones are kept and a portion is missing. There are around 150,000 clones in the sample; roughly three quarters occur only once, and approximately 2.8% lies in the top ten. What was sequenced was PBMCs. The receptor set was obtained from a male donor in good health and CMV-seronegative.

The gene calls are TRBV6-5 and TRBJ2-4, with D uncertain. The CDR3 totals 16 residues. CDR1 is MNHEY and CDR2 is SVGAGI in the germline V gene. V lost 0 bases and J lost 6, with 15 bases in between. The CDR3 reads CASSYSSGSLGNIQYF. CDR3 coding DNA: TGTGCCAGCAGTTACTCTTCCGGGTCTCTCGGAAACATTCAGTACTTC.

The sample holds a few counts of this clone. The CDR3 DNA is TGTGCCAGCAGCCCTAGTTTCGACAGGGCTGGAAACACCATATATTTT. Amino acid sequence: CASSPSFDRAGNTIYF. The genes are TRBV7-9 and TRBJ1-3; 7 nucleotides match TRBD1. The CDR3 runs 16 residues. The J segment lost 2 bases and the V segment lost 5 bases, leaving 9 bases of the junction unmatched. Germline V gene lookup returns CDR1 SEHNR and CDR2 FQNEAQ (reference sequence).

The J gene is TRBJ1-4, the V gene TRBV5-1; D is possibly TRBD1 (6 bases). V was clipped by 1 base and J by 2 bases, with 12 bases between them. There are 16 residues in the CDR3. Germline lookup yields CDR1 SGHRS and CDR2 YFSETQ. CDR3 sequence (DNA): TGCGCCAGCAGCTTGAAAGGGGGATGGACTAATGAAAAACTGTTTTTT. As protein: CASSLKGGWTNEKLFF.

V is TRBV7-3 and J is TRBJ2-3, with no clear D. Deletions cut 3 bases from V and 0 bases from J, with 4 bases between. Germline V gene data show CDR1 as SGHTA and CDR2 as FQGTGA. This CDR3 has 13 amino acids. The CDR3: CASSFGSTDTQYF. CDR3 sequence (DNA): TGTGCCAGCAGCTTCGGTAGCACAGATACGCAGTATTTT.

The chain recombines TRBV6-4 with TRBJ2-1, with D hard to call. The CDR3 consists of 13 residues. Trimming left V 5 bases short and J 6 bases short, with 11 bases between. Per germline, CDR1 MRHNA and CDR2 SNTAGT. The CDR3 region is CASSSAPSNEQFF. As DNA, the CDR3 is TGTGCCAGCAGTTCCGCCCCGAGCAATGAGCAGTTCTTC.

This clone was observed a few times. CDR3 sequence: CASSSSLAGGDIQYF. Here the CDR3 DNA reads TGTGCCAGCAGTTCGTCACTAGCGGGAGGAGACATTCAGTACTTC. V usage is TRBV28 and J usage is TRBJ2-4; TRBD2 aligns across 12 bases. Germline trimming cut 4 bases from V and 8 bases from J; bases unmatched to any gene: 6. Germline CDR1 reads MDHEN; CDR2 reads SYDVKM. The CDR3 spans 15 residues.

This CDR3 reads CASSLLQPTNEKLFF. The CDR3, as DNA: TGTGCCAGCAGTTTATTACAGCCAACTAATGAAAAACTGTTTTTT. V and J are TRBV27 and TRBJ1-4; no definite D call. V was cut by 1 base and J by 0 bases, with 6 bases left in between. This CDR3 has 15 residues. From germline, CDR1 is MNHEY and CDR2 SMNVEV (reference sequence). The whole variable domain, filled in from reference TRBV27 and TRBJ1-4, reads EAQVTQNPRYLITVTGKKLTVTCSQNMNHEYMSWYRQDPGLGLRQIYYSMNVEVTDKGDVPEGYKVSRKEKRNFPLILESPSPNQTSLYFCASSLLQPTNEKLFFGSGTQLSVL.

This clone occurred once. Its ends do not fully match the called genes, so a read error is possible. The chain couples TRBV7-9 to TRBJ1-1; 12 bases line up with TRBD1. Germline V gives CDR1 SEHNR, CDR2 FQNEAQ (reference sequence). This CDR3 spans 15 amino acids. CDR3: CSSSLRDRGQSEAFF. The CDR3 nucleotides are TGTTCCAGCAGCCTACGGGACAGGGGGCAAAGTGAAGCTTTCTTT. Full variable domain (outside the CDR3, taken from reference TRBV7-9 and TRBJ1-1): DTGVSQNPRHKITKRGQNVTFRCDPISEHNRLYWYRQTLGQGPEFLTYFQNEAQLEKSRLLSDRFSAERPKGSFSTLEIQRTEQGDSAMYLCSSSLRDRGQSEAFFGQGTRLTVV.

CDR3 sequence: CASSIGSGGARDTQYF. In nucleotides, the CDR3 is TGTGCCAGTAGTATAGGTAGCGGGGGGGCAAGAGATACGCAGTATTTT. This chain connects TRBV19 to TRBJ2-3; 11 bases align to TRBD2. The V gene end was trimmed by 1 base and the J gene end by 5 bases; junction bases not matched to a gene: 5. Germline CDR1 is LNHDA and CDR2 is SQIVND (reference sequence). The CDR3 is made up of 16 amino acids.

Points on this clone: A junction end diverges from the germline sequence, so it may reflect a read error. The V and J genes are TRBV5-3 and TRBJ1-5, with D tentatively TRBD1 (6 bases). TRBV5-3 has ORF status, its function being uncertain. The CDR3 spans 12 residues. CDR3 sequence reads: CARSLVLGATMF. The CDR3 nucleotides read TGTGCCAGAAGCTTGGTCCTGGGGGCGACGATGTTT.

This chain uses TRBV30 with TRBJ1-5, with D perhaps TRBD1 (5 bases). CDR1 GTSNPN and CDR2 SVGIG come from the germline V gene (reference sequence). V gave up 2 bases and J gave up 3 bases, with 8 bases separating them. The CDR3 is 13 amino acids. The DNA of the CDR3 is TGTGCCTGGAGTCTAGGGGACAATCAGCCCCAGCATTTT. Amino acids: CAWSLGDNQPQHF.

V and J are TRBV5-1 and TRBJ2-3; a possible D gene is TRBD2 (6 bases). CDR3 length: 12 residues. The germline CDR1 and CDR2 sequences are SGHRS and YFSETQ. V lost 1 base and J lost 9, with 9 bases in between. Here the CDR3 reads CASSLWGGTQYF. CDR3 nucleotides: TGCGCCAGCAGCTTGTGGGGAGGAACGCAGTATTTT.

The rearrangement uses TRBV18 and TRBJ2-1; perhaps TRBD1 as D (5 bases). The germline gives CDR1 KGHSH, CDR2 LQKENI. Trimming took off 7 bases at V and 9 bases at J, with 16 bases between the two ends. The CDR3 is made up of 13 amino acids. The CDR3 loop is CASYLQGFGEQFF. The CDR3 nucleotides are TGTGCCAGCTACCTCCAGGGCTTCGGTGAGCAGTTCTTC. Full variable domain (rest looked up from reference TRBV18 and TRBJ2-1): NAGVMQNPRHLVRRRGQEARLRCSPMKGHSHVYWYRQLPEEGLKFMVYLQKENIIDESGMPKERFSAEFPKEGPSILRIQQVVRGDSAAYFCASYLQGFGEQFFGPGTRLTVL.

The chain carries TRBV6-5 and TRBJ1-1, with TRBD1 identical over 10 bases. The CDR3 spans 14 residues. Germline trimming cut 6 bases from V and 3 bases from J; bases unmatched to any gene: 4. Per germline, CDR1 MNHEY and CDR2 SVGAGI. This CDR3 is CASRRTGGHTEAFF. In nucleotides, the CDR3 is TGTGCCAGCAGACGGACAGGGGGGCACACTGAAGCTTTCTTT.

The chain's CDR3 is CASSLRQVGSNQPQHF. Written as DNA, the CDR3 is TGTGCCAGCAGCCTAAGACAGGTTGGTAGCAATCAGCCCCAGCATTTT. This sequence joins TRBV5-5 and TRBJ1-5, with TRBD1 as a possible D gene (6 bases). The CDR3 has 16 amino acids. Trimming pared 4 bases from V and 0 bases from J, leaving 14 bases between. The germline V gene encodes CDR1 SGHKS and CDR2 YYEKEE (reference sequence).

The chain has TRBV7-2 and TRBJ1-6; 9 bases map to TRBD1. The V and J ends lost 6 bases and 3 bases, in that order; junction bases with no gene match: 12. CDR3 length equals 18 residues. From germline, CDR1 is SGHTA and CDR2 FQGNSA. CDR3 sequence reads: CASRPGQGPRYYNSPLHF. CDR3 in DNA: TGTGCCAGCAGACCGGGACAGGGCCCCCGCTACTATAATTCACCCCTCCACTTT. The complete variable domain, with remaining parts taken from reference TRBV7-2 and TRBJ1-6, reads GAGVSQSPSNKVTEKGKDVELRCDPISGHTALYWYRQSLGQGLEFLIYFQGNSAPDKSGLPSDRFSAERTGGSVSTLTIQRTQQEDSAVYLCASRPGQGPRYYNSPLHFGNGTRLTVT.

The chain has TRBV5-6 and TRBJ1-2; D not resolved. Germline CDR1 SGHDT, CDR2 YYEEEE. Trimming stripped 0 bases from V and 7 bases from J, with 10 bases between. The CDR3 sequence is 13 residues long. The CDR3 loop reads CASSLVGRGGYTF. The CDR3 coding sequence is TGTGCCAGCAGCTTGGTTGGGCGGGGTGGCTACACCTTC. The whole variable domain, filled in from reference TRBV5-6 and TRBJ1-2, reads DAGVTQSPTHLIKTRGQQVTLRCSPKSGHDTVSWYQQALGQGPQFIFQYYEEEERQRGNFPDRFSGHQFPNYSSELNVNALLLGDSALYLCASSLVGRGGYTFGSGTRLTVV.

This chain's CDR3 is CASSYTSGITDTQYF. DNA of the CDR3: TGTGCCAGTAGCTATACTAGCGGGATCACAGATACGCAGTATTTT. The chain couples TRBV19 to TRBJ2-3, with 10 bases that match TRBD2. J lost 2 bases, V lost 6 bases, and 5 bases had no gene match. Germline V lookup: CDR1 LNHDA, CDR2 SQIVND (reference sequence). CDR3 size: 15 residues.

The rearrangement joins TRBV5-1 to TRBJ2-7; TRBD1 aligns across 7 bases. The CDR3 is 15 amino acids. The ends lost 3 bases at V and 4 bases at J; junction bases unmatched: 10. Germline-derived CDR1 and CDR2 are SGHRS and YFSETQ. CDR3 nucleotide sequence: TGCGCCAGCAGCTCGGGGACAGTGCACCAATACGAGCAGTACTTC. Protein sequence: CASSSGTVHQYEQYF.

The chain is built from TRBV19 and TRBJ2-5; tentatively, D is TRBD1 (5 bases). Between the trimmed V and J ends, which lost 6 bases and 4 bases, there was a span of 9 bases. CDR1 LNHDA and CDR2 SQIVND come from the germline V gene (reference sequence). The CDR3 is 12 residues long. The CDR3 sequence: CASSTQGETQYF. The CDR3 nucleotides are TGTGCCAGTAGCACTCAGGGAGAGACCCAGTACTTC.

The CDR3, as DNA: TGTGCCAGCACTCGGGAGATTGGGCAGCCCCAGCATTTT. The encoded protein is CASTREIGQPQHF. The genes are TRBV2 and TRBJ1-5; D call uncertain. The CDR3 totals 13 residues. Trimming left V 7 bases short and J 7 bases short, with 14 bases between. Germline V gene sequence: CDR1 SNHLY, CDR2 FYNNEI.

V and J are TRBV10-3 and TRBJ1-1; D may be TRBD1 (6 bases). The V gene's germline CDR1 is ENHRY and CDR2 SYGVKD. The CDR3 runs to 17 residues. V gave up 0 bases and J gave up 0 bases, with 14 bases separating them. The CDR3 here is CAISESGPTGMNTEAFF. CDR3 nucleotides: TGTGCCATCAGTGAGTCTGGCCCTACAGGGATGAACACTGAAGCTTTCTTT.

The chain links TRBV6-1 to TRBJ2-1; TRBD1 is a possible D gene (6 bases). This CDR3 region has 14 residues. V lost 2 bases and J 6 bases, leaving 11 bases between the germline ends. Germline V CDR1 and CDR2: MNHNS, SASEGT. The CDR3, as DNA: TGTGCCAGCAGTGAATGGACAGACCCCAATGAGCAGTTCTTC. It is translated as CASSEWTDPNEQFF.

The chain has TRBV30 and TRBJ1-6, with D possibly matching TRBD1 (6 bases). This CDR3 contains 14 residues. Trimming left V 4 bases short and J 7 bases short, with 14 bases between. CDR1 and CDR2 from the germline V gene are GTSNPN and SVGIG (reference sequence). The CDR3 sequence is CAWTILGQNSPLHF. The CDR3 DNA reads as TGTGCCTGGACTATCCTCGGACAGAATTCACCCCTCCACTTT.

This clone was seen only a few times. The chain couples TRBV5-1 to TRBJ1-4, with a possible D match to TRBD1 (5 bases). Germline V gene data show CDR1 as SGHRS and CDR2 as YFSETQ. The CDR3 runs to 14 residues. Trimming took 4 bases from V and 5 from J, leaving 12 bases between them. CDR3 in amino acids: CASSQDMGNEKLFF. The CDR3, as DNA: TGCGCCAGCAGCCAGGACATGGGGAATGAAAAACTGTTTTTT.

The V and J genes are TRBV18 and TRBJ1-1; a weak D match, TRBD1 (5 bases). The CDR3 runs 16 residues. The ends were cut back, 5 bases at V and 5 bases at J, with 21 bases in the middle. Germline V lookup: CDR1 KGHSH, CDR2 LQKENI. This chain's CDR3 is CASSSDMAGRGTEAFF. The CDR3 DNA follows: TGTGCCAGCTCATCAGATATGGCAGGGAGGGGAACTGAAGCTTTCTTT. The full variable domain, with the rest looked up from reference TRBV18 and TRBJ1-1, is NAGVMQNPRHLVRRRGQEARLRCSPMKGHSHVYWYRQLPEEGLKFMVYLQKENIIDESGMPKERFSAEFPKEGPSILRIQQVVRGDSAAYFCASSSDMAGRGTEAFFGQGTRLTVV.

V usage is TRBV19 and J usage is TRBJ2-2; 9 bases are a match to TRBD2. This CDR3 has 17 amino acids. Germline CDR1 and CDR2: LNHDA and SQIVND (reference sequence). J lost 4 bases, V lost 5 bases, and 11 bases had no gene match. This chain's CDR3 is CASSALAGSPPTGELFF. The DNA of the CDR3 is TGTGCCAGTAGTGCCCTAGCGGGATCACCCCCCACCGGGGAGCTGTTTTTT.

The rearrangement links TRBV29-1 to TRBJ2-7, with a tentative D call TRBD2 (5 bases). V was trimmed by 0 bases and J by 4 bases, leaving 10 bases between them. This CDR3 comprises 13 residues. Germline V gene data show CDR1 as SQVTM and CDR2 as ANQGSEA. CDR3 sequence reads: CSVEDRDGYEQYF. CDR3 nucleotide sequence: TGCAGCGTTGAAGACCGGGATGGTTACGAGCAGTACTTC.

This clone appeared a few times. This chain connects TRBV20-1 to TRBJ2-4; possible D gene TRBD1, 6 bases. The CDR3 runs 11 residues. The germline V gene has CDR1 DFQATT and CDR2 SNEGSKA (reference sequence). The V gene lost 7 bases and the J gene lost 7 bases, with 11 bases spanning the gap. CDR3 sequence (DNA): TGCAGTGAGGGCAGGGGTAACATTCAGTACTTC. It translates to CSEGRGNIQYF.

This clone has more than one count but fewer than ten. The chain carries TRBV30 and TRBJ2-7; TRBD2 might be the D (6 bases). The CDR3 totals 13 residues. V was cut by 0 bases and J by 4 bases, with 10 bases left in between. The germline gives CDR1 GTSNPN, CDR2 SVGIG (reference sequence). The CDR3 sequence is CAWSVHGGYEQYF. The CDR3 region has the DNA TGTGCCTGGAGTGTACATGGAGGGTACGAGCAGTACTTC.